These 10 T cell receptor beta chains came from one sample sequenced in a study of shared clonotypes between healthy human individuals. Naive CD8 populations comprised CD45RO-negative cells positively selected for CCR7, excluding terminally differentiated effector memory CD45RA+ cells. Generated by immunoSEQ multiplex PCR, the TCRdb table keeps only in-frame clones and is missing some. This repertoire shows fewer than 700,000 clones, around 96% found once; its top ten account for approximately 0.11%. Sequences were obtained from naive CD8+ T cells sorted from blood. The receptor source for this set is a woman in her twenties or thirties in good health.

This sequence joins TRBV28 and TRBJ1-1; D perhaps matches TRBD1 (5 bases). CDR1 and CDR2 (germline): MDHEN, SYDVKM. This CDR3 comprises 16 residues. The ends were cut back, 2 bases at V and 3 bases at J, with 16 bases in the middle. CDR3: CASSLDSRGSHTEAFF. The CDR3, as DNA: TGTGCCAGCAGTTTAGACAGCCGGGGGAGCCACACTGAAGCTTTCTTT.

The chain links TRBV7-9 to TRBJ1-2; D remains ambiguous. The CDR3 runs 14 residues. Trimming removed 0 bases from V and 4 bases from J, with 9 bases in between. The germline CDR1 and CDR2 sequences are SEHNR and FQNEAQ (reference sequence). CDR3 in DNA: TGTGCCAGCAGCTTAGCCGGGAGTGGCTATGGCTACACCTTC. Protein sequence: CASSLAGSGYGYTF.

The rearrangement links TRBV4-2 to TRBJ2-1; maybe TRBD2 (6 bases). V was clipped by 3 bases and J by 0 bases, with 9 bases between them. The CDR3 runs to 15 residues. Germline values: CDR1 LGHNA, CDR2 YNFKEQ. The CDR3 loop reads CASSHRGGSYNEQFF. DNA of the CDR3: TGTGCCAGCAGCCATAGGGGAGGCTCCTACAATGAGCAGTTCTTC.

This chain joins TRBV27 and TRBJ1-5; no clear D. V dropped 2 bases and J dropped 3 bases, with 8 bases sitting between them. The CDR3 is made up of 14 amino acids. CDR1 is MNHEY, CDR2 SMNVEV, per germline (reference sequence). CDR3 bases: TGTGCCAGCAGTTTAGGCGGTGACAATCAGCCCCAGCATTTT. It translates to CASSLGGDNQPQHF.

The V and J genes are TRBV7-7 and TRBJ2-1, with TRBD2 matching over 14 bases. The length of the CDR3 is 17 residues. From germline, CDR1 is SSHAT and CDR2 FNYEAQ (reference sequence). V was clipped by 4 bases and J by 0 bases; unmatched bases: 2. CDR3 region: CASSSGTSGSSYNEQFF. CDR3 nucleotides: TGTGCCAGCAGCTCAGGGACTAGCGGGAGCTCCTACAATGAGCAGTTCTTC.

The V call is TRBV6-5, the J call TRBJ2-7; 12 nucleotides agree with TRBD2. Germline values: CDR1 MNHEY, CDR2 SVGAGI. The J segment lost 3 bases and the V segment lost 4 bases, leaving 1 base of the junction unmatched. The length of the CDR3 is 14 residues. CDR3 nucleotides: TGTGCCAGCAGTTCACTAGCGGGGGGCTACGAGCAGTACTTC. Translating gives CASSSLAGGYEQYF.

This chain links TRBV27 with TRBJ2-7; tentative D call: TRBD1 (6 bases). This CDR3 has 15 residues. V was clipped by 3 bases and J by 1 base, with 13 bases between them. Germline V gene data show CDR1 as MNHEY and CDR2 as SMNVEV (reference sequence). The CDR3 sequence is CASSFQGKTSYEQYF. For the CDR3, the DNA is TGTGCCAGCAGTTTTCAGGGGAAAACTTCCTACGAGCAGTACTTC.

Details on this clone: Compared with germline, one end of the junction differs, possibly owing to a read error. The chain links TRBV7-9 to TRBJ1-1; 7 bases are shared with TRBD1. Germline V lookup: CDR1 SEHNR, CDR2 FQNEAQ (reference sequence). The CDR3 length is 12 residues. The CDR3 is CASSLGGTDGVF. The CDR3 bases are TGTGCCAGCAGCTTAGGGGGGACAGACGGAGTCTTT.

The chain links TRBV5-1 to TRBJ2-7, with D possibly called TRBD1 or TRBD2 (6 bases each). This CDR3 is 14 amino acids long. The germline gives CDR1 SGHRS, CDR2 YFSETQ. Trimming shortened V by 4 bases and J by 5 bases, and 16 bases separated the two germline ends. CDR3 coding DNA: TGCGCCAGCAGCCTACCGAGGGGGGCTAACGAGCAGTACTTC. Its protein is CASSLPRGANEQYF.

This clone occurred once. This rearrangement joins TRBV13 to TRBJ2-7; 7 positions agree with TRBD2. The CDR3 loop spans 14 amino acids. Germline trimming cut 3 bases from V and 2 bases from J; bases unmatched to any gene: 4. Germline CDR1 reads PRHDT; CDR2 reads FYEKMQ (reference sequence). In DNA, the CDR3 is TGTGCCAGCAGCTTCCGGGAGGCCGCCTACGAGCAGTACTTC. Protein: CASSFREAAYEQYF.